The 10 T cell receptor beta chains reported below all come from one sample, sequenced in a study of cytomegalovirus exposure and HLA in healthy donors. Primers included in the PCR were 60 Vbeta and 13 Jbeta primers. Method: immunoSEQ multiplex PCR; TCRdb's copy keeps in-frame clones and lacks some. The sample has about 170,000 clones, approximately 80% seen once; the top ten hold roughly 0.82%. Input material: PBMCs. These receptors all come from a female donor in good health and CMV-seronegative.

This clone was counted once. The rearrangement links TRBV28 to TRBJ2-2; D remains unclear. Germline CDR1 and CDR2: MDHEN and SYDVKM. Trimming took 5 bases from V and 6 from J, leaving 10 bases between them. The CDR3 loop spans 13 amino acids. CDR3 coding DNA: TGTGCCAGCAGTCACTACTCGTCCGGGGAGCTGTTTTTT. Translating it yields CASSHYSSGELFF.

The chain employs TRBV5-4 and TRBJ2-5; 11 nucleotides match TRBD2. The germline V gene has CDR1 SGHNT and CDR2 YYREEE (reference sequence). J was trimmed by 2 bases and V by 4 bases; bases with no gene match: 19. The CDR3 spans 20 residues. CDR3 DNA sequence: TGTGCCAGCAGCCCCGTGAACCGGATGTTGACTAGCGGGGAGCAAGAGACCCAGTACTTC. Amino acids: CASSPVNRMLTSGEQETQYF.

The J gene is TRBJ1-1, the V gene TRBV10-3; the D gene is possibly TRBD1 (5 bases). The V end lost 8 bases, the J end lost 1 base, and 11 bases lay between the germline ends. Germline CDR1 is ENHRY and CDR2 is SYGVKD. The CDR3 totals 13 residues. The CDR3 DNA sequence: TGTGCCATCGGCCTAACAGGGAACACTGAAGCTTTCTTT. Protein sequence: CAIGLTGNTEAFF.

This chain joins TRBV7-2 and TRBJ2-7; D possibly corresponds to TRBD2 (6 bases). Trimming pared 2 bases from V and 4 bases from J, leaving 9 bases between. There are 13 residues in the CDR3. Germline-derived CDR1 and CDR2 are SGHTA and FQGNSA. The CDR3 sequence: CASSLSGAYEQYF. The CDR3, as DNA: TGTGCCAGCAGCTTATCGGGAGCGTACGAGCAGTACTTC.

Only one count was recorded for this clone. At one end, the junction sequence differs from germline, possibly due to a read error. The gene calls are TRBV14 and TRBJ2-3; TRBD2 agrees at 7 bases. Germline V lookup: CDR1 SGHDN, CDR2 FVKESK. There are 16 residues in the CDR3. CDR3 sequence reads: CASSQFYSGATDTQCF. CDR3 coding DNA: TGTGCCAGCAGCCAATTCTACAGCGGGGCCACAGATACGCAGTGTTTT.

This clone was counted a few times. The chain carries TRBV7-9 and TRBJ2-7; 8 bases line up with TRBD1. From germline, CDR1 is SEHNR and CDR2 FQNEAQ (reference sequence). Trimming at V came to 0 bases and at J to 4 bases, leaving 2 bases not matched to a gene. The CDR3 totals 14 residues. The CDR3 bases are TGTGCCAGCAGCTTAGCACAGGGGGTTTACGAGCAGTACTTC. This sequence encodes CASSLAQGVYEQYF.

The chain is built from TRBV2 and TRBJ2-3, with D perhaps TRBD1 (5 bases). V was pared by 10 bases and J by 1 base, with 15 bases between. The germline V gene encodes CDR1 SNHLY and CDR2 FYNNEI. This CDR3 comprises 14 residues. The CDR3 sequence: CATPDNPGTDTQYF. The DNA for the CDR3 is TGTGCCACTCCGGACAATCCGGGCACAGATACGCAGTATTTT.

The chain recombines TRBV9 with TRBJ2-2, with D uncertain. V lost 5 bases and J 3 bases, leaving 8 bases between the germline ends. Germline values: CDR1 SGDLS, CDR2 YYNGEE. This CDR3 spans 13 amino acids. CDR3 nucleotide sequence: TGTGCCAGCAGTGGCCCTCACACCGGGGAGCTGTTTTTT. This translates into CASSGPHTGELFF.

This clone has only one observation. The CDR3 region is CASSLVPFGTSVSTDTQYF. The CDR3 nucleotides read TGTGCCAGCAGCTTAGTCCCGTTTGGGACTAGCGTGTCCACAGATACGCAGTATTTT. The J gene is TRBJ2-3, the V gene TRBV7-6; the match to TRBD2 covers 10 bases. The CDR3 sequence is 19 residues long. The germline CDR1 and CDR2 sequences are SGHVS and FNYEAQ. Losses at the gene ends were 1 base for V and 2 bases for J; bases not matched to a gene: 12.

Here the CDR3 reads CASGLDASSRSRGEQFF. The CDR3, as DNA: TGTGCTAGTGGTTTGGATGCGTCTTCTCGGTCTAGGGGTGAGCAGTTCTTC. The chain joins TRBV12-5 to TRBJ2-1; D is possibly TRBD1 (5 bases). The CDR3 loop spans 17 amino acids. CDR1 is LGHNT and CDR2 is FRNRAP in the germline V gene. V dropped 1 base and J dropped 9 bases, with 22 bases sitting between them.